These 4 T cell receptor beta chains share one sample of origin, sequenced in a study of OX40 agonist ivuxolimab in advanced cancers. Assay used: immunoSEQ multiplex PCR; TCRdb lists only in-frame clones, some missing. The table lists approximately 81,000 clones, about 88% of them singletons. The specimen comprised CD4+ or CD8+ T cells sorted from blood, sampled in a trial of the OX40 agonist ivuxolimab. Every receptor here comes from an adult with an advanced solid tumor such as melanoma, head and neck, liver or kidney cancer.

A word on this clone: The conserved final phenylalanine or tryptophan is absent from the CDR3, which likely points to a read error. The chain has TRBV6-5 and TRBJ1-6, with D unresolved. V lost 4 bases to trimming and J lost 4 bases, with 8 bases between them. CDR3 length: 14 amino acids. Germline loops: CDR1 MNHEY, CDR2 SVGAGI. DNA for the CDR3: TGTGCCAGCAGTTCCGCTGGGTATAATTCACCCCTCCACCTT. Translation gives CASSSAGYNSPLHL.

V is TRBV5-6 and J is TRBJ1-1; D gene ambiguous. The CDR3 consists of 14 residues. Trimming removed 0 bases at V and 5 bases at J, with 11 bases between. Germline loops: CDR1 SGHDT, CDR2 YYEEEE. This CDR3 reads CASSLGAGTTEAFF. CDR3 DNA: TGTGCCAGCAGCTTGGGGGCAGGCACAACTGAAGCTTTCTTT.

V and J are TRBV7-6 and TRBJ1-5; D is unresolved. V was shortened by 2 bases and J by 7 bases, with 9 bases between the two germline ends. The germline CDR1 and CDR2 sequences are SGHVS and FNYEAQ. The CDR3 is made up of 13 amino acids. CDR3 loop: CASSLYEDQPQHF. The DNA for the CDR3 is TGTGCCAGCAGCTTATATGAAGACCAGCCCCAGCATTTT.

As DNA, the CDR3 is TGTGCCAGCAGCCGAACGTCAGGAAACACCATATATTTT. It encodes CASSRTSGNTIYF. This sequence joins TRBV11-2 and TRBJ1-3, with no clear D. This CDR3 is built from 13 residues. V gave up 5 bases and J gave up 4 bases, with 9 bases separating them. Germline CDR1 is SGHAT and CDR2 is FQNNGV.